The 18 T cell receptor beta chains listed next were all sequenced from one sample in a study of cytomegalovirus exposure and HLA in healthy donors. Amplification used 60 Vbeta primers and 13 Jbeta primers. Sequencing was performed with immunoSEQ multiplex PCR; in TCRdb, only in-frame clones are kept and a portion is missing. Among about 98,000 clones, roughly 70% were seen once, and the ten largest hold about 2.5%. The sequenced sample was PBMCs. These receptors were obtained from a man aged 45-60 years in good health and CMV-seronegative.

CDR3 DNA sequence: TGTGCCAGCAGTGTAACCGGACAGGGCCGGAACACTGAAGCTTTCTTT. Its protein product is CASSVTGQGRNTEAFF. The chain recombines TRBV6-1 with TRBJ1-1; 8 nucleotides match TRBD1. The CDR3 extends over 16 amino acids. V was clipped by 4 bases and J by 1 base; unmatched bases: 8. The germline CDR1 and CDR2 sequences are MNHNS and SASEGT.

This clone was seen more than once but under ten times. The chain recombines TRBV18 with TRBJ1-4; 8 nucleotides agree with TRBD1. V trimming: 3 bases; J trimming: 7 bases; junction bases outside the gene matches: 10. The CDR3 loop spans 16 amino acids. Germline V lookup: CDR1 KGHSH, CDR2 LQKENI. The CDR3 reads CASSPGWAGGREKLFF. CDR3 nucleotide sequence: TGTGCCAGCTCACCCGGATGGGCAGGGGGCCGTGAAAAACTGTTTTTT.

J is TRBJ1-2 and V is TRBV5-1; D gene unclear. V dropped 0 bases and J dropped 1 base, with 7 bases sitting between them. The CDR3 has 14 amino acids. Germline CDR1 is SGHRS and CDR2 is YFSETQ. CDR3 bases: TGCGCCAGCAGCTTGGCGGGTGATAACTATGGCTACACCTTC. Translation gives CASSLAGDNYGYTF.

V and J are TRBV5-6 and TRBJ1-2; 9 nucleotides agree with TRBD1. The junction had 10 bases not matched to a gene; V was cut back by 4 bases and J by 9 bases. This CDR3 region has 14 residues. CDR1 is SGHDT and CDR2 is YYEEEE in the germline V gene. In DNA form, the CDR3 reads TGTGCCAGCAGCACTGGACAGGGGATGATGAGCTACACCTTC. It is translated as CASSTGQGMMSYTF.

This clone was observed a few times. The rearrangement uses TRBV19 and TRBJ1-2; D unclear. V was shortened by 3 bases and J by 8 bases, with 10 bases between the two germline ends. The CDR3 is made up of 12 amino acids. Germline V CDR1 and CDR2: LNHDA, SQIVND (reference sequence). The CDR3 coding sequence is TGTGCCAGTAGTATCAAGGAGCGGGGCTACACCTTC. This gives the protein CASSIKERGYTF.

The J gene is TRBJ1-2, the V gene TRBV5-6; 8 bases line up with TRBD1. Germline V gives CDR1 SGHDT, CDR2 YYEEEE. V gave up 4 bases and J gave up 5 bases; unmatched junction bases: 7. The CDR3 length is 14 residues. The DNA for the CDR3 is TGTGCCAGCAGCCCTGGACAGGGATGGTATGGCTACACCTTC. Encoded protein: CASSPGQGWYGYTF.

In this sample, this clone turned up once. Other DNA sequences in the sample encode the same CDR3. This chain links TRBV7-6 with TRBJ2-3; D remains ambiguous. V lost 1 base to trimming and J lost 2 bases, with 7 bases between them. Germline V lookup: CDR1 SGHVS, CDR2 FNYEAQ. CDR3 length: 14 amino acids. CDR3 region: CASSLGGFTDTQYF. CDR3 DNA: TGTGCCAGCAGCTTAGGCGGATTCACAGATACGCAGTATTTT.

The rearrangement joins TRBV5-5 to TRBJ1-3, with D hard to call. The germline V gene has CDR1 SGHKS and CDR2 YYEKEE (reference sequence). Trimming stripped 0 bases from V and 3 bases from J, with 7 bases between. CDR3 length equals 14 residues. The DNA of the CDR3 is TGTGCCAGCAGCTTGGGGCCGGGTGGAAACACCATATATTTT. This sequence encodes CASSLGPGGNTIYF.

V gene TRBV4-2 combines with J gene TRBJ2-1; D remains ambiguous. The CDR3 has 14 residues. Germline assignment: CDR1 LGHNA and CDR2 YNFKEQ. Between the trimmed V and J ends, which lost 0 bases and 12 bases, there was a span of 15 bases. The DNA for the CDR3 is TGTGCCAGCAGCCAAGATCCTACCAGGCAAAGGCAGTTCTTC. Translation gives CASSQDPTRQRQFF.

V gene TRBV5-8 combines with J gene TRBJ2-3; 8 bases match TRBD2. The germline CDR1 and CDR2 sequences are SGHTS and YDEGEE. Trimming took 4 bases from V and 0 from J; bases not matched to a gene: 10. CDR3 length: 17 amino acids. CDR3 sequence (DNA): TGTGCCAGCAGCCTGGGGACTGGCGGGGGGAGCACAGATACGCAGTATTTT. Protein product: CASSLGTGGGSTDTQYF.

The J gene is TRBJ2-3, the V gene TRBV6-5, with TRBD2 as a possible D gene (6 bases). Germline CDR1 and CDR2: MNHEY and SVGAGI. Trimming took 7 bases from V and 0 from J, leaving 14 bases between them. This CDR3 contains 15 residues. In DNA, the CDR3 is TGTGCCAGCACCACCTCCCGGGGGAGCACAGATACGCAGTATTTT. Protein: CASTTSRGSTDTQYF.

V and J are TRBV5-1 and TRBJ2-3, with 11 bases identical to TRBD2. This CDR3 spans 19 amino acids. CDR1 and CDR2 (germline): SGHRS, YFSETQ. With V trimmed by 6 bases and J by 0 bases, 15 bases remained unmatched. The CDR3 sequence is CASTPALAGVIASTDTQYF. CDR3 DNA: TGCGCCAGCACCCCGGCACTAGCGGGAGTCATTGCTAGCACAGATACGCAGTATTTT.

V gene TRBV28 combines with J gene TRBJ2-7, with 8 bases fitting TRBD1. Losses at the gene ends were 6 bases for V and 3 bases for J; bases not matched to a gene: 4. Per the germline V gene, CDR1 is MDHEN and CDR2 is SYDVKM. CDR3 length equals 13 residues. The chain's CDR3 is CASRDREYYEQYF. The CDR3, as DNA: TGTGCCAGCAGGGACAGGGAATACTACGAGCAGTACTTC.

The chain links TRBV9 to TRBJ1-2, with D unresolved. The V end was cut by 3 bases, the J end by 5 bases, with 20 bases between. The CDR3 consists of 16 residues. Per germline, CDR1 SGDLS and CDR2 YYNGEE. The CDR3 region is CASSAHSDLRGYGYTF. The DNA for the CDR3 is TGTGCCAGCAGCGCCCACTCGGACCTACGGGGATATGGCTACACCTTC.

Here the CDR3 reads CSVRRPDNEQFF. The CDR3 DNA sequence: TGCAGCGTGCGGAGACCCGACAATGAGCAGTTCTTC. The J gene is TRBJ2-1, the V gene TRBV29-1; D is uncertain. Germline-derived CDR1 and CDR2 are SQVTM and ANQGSEA. Trimming took off 6 bases at V and 5 bases at J, with 11 bases between the two ends. This CDR3 spans 12 amino acids.

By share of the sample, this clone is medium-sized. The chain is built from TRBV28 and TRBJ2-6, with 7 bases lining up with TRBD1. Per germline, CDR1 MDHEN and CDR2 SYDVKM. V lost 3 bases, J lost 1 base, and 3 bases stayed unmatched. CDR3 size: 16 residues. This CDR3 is CASSFGTVSGANVLTF. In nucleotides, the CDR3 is TGTGCCAGCAGTTTTGGGACAGTTTCTGGGGCCAACGTCCTGACTTTC.

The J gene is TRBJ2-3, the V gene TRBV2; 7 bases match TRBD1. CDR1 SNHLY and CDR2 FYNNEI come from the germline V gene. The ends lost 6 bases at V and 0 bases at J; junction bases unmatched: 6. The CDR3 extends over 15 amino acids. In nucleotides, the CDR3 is TGTGCCAGCAGAGGGACAGTCCAGAGCACAGATACGCAGTATTTT. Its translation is CASRGTVQSTDTQYF.

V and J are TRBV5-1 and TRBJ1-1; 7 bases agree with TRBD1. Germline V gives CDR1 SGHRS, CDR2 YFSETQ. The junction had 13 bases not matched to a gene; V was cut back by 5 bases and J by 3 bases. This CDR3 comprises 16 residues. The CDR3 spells CASRPRQGLTDTEAFF. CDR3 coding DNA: TGCGCCAGCAGACCCAGACAGGGTTTGACGGACACTGAAGCTTTCTTT.